The 5 T cell receptor beta chains reported below all come from one sample, sequenced in a study of Ad26.COV2.S vaccination and SARS-CoV-2 variants. Sequenced by immunoSEQ multiplex PCR; TCRdb stores in-frame clones only, minus some. The data show 450,000 to 550,000 clones, about 88% seen once. This sample's treatment: some 20 received Ad26.COV2.S at low or high dose, single or two shots; about 5 received placebo; per-sample allocation not given. Collection of samples fell on day 63 after the first vaccine or placebo injection. The sequenced sample was peripheral blood, obtained in a trial of Ad26.COV2.S vaccine versus placebo. The receptors shown here come from a person between 18 and 59 years old who received the Ad26.COV2.S COVID-19 vaccine or a placebo.

The chain couples TRBV20-1 to TRBJ2-1; no definite D call. Trimming removed 3 bases at V and 5 bases at J, with 11 bases between. The CDR3 is 13 amino acids. Germline CDR1 reads DFQATT; CDR2 reads SNEGSKA (reference sequence). The CDR3 bases are TGCAGTGCTAGTTTTGTACCGGACAATGAGCAGTTCTTC. Translating it yields CSASFVPDNEQFF.

The rearrangement uses TRBV7-2 and TRBJ2-1, with D possibly being TRBD1 (6 bases). V gave up 3 bases and J gave up 7 bases, with 16 bases separating them. This CDR3 is built from 15 residues. CDR1 and CDR2 from the germline V gene are SGHTA and FQGNSA. The CDR3 spells CASSLTGLAWNEQFF. CDR3 DNA sequence: TGTGCCAGCAGCTTGACAGGCTTGGCTTGGAATGAGCAGTTCTTC.

The chain joins TRBV5-1 to TRBJ2-2, with D unclear. CDR3 length: 12 amino acids. Trimming stripped 6 bases from V and 2 bases from J, with 5 bases between. Germline CDR1 and CDR2: SGHRS and YFSETQ. CDR3 in amino acids: CASKVNTGELFF. The CDR3 nucleotides read TGCGCCAGCAAGGTCAACACCGGGGAGCTGTTTTTT.

This clone was seen just once. J is TRBJ2-1 and V is TRBV9, with TRBD2 matching 8 bases. The length of the CDR3 is 13 residues. V lost 5 bases, J lost 5 bases, and 3 bases stayed unmatched. Germline V gene lookup returns CDR1 SGDLS and CDR2 YYNGEE. CDR3 region: CASRSGSDNEQFF. CDR3 DNA sequence: TGTGCCAGCAGGAGCGGGAGCGACAATGAGCAGTTCTTC.

The V gene is TRBV5-1, the J gene TRBJ1-4; D unclear. Germline assignment: CDR1 SGHRS and CDR2 YFSETQ. This CDR3 has 16 residues. The V end lost 4 bases, the J end lost 2 bases, and 15 bases lay between the germline ends. CDR3 DNA sequence: TGCGCCAGCAGCCCGGACCCTGCGAGGACTAATGAAAAACTGTTTTTT. Translating gives CASSPDPARTNEKLFF.